Reported below is one T cell receptor (beta chain). The antigen remains unidentified. Germline CDR1 and CDR2: ENHRY and SYGVKD. This CDR3 region has 14 residues. The data were taken from a study of post-analysis software for immune sequencing data. Study results and limitations: People with multiple sclerosis had a significantly lower normalized Chao1 diversity than controls did. Patients carried roughly 5 TRBV segments more frequently than controls did, and TRBV5-6, TRBV5-1 and TRBV20-1 were among them. By F measure, strong co-clustering occurred among samples prepared in the same batch.

The authors incorporated unique molecular identifiers into the TCR beta cDNA libraries. Out of about 0.9 to 10 million T cells, a few hundred thousand cDNA molecules were generated. TCRdb used MiXCR to reprocess the PCR reads, holding one entry per CDR3 protein. The table lists 450,000 to 650,000 distinct CDR3 sequences, around 44% of them singletons. V gene TRBV10-3 combines with J gene TRBJ2-5, with 9 positions matching TRBD1. Matching the DNA end better, TRBJ2-7 makes the J call doubtful. The sequenced sample was blood. This TCR derives from a girl between 5 and 17 years old with multiple sclerosis. DNA for the CDR3: TGTGCCATCAGTGACCTGGGACAGGGAGGCGAGCAGTACTTC. Amino acid sequence: CAISDLGQGGEQYF.